This paragraph covers one TCR beta chain sequence. The CDR3 runs to 16 residues. This record comes from a study of OX40 agonist ivuxolimab in advanced cancers. Study summary: Patients with hepatocellular carcinoma, melanoma, renal cell or head and neck cancer made up the dose-escalation patients. Aged roughly 23 to 90 with a mean of roughly 63 years, they were 82.7% male. Three individuals attained partial responses, comprising one hepatocellular carcinoma case and two cutaneous melanoma cases.

TCRdb's copy holds only in-frame clones and misses some; the assay was immunoSEQ multiplex PCR. Of tens of thousands of clones listed, 84% were seen once; the top ten hold 45% to 60%. Sample: CD4+ or CD8+ T cells sorted from blood, taken in a trial of the OX40 agonist ivuxolimab. The clonotype originates from an adult with an advanced solid tumor such as melanoma, head and neck, liver or kidney cancer. This chain connects TRBV21-1 to TRBJ2-1; TRBD1, the D gene given by the table, was not confirmed from the DNA. TRBV21-1 is flagged as a pseudogene. As DNA, the CDR3 is TGTGCCAGCAGCAACCGGGACAGGGGTTTCTACAATGAGCAGTTCTTC. Translation gives CASSNRDRGFYNEQFF.